The 26 T cell receptor beta chains presented below share a single source sample, sequenced in a study of T cell responses to AZD1222 COVID-19 vaccine. The assay was immunoSEQ multiplex PCR, and TCRdb's table has in-frame clones only and misses some. The table includes roughly 260,000 clones, 90% to 95% detected once. The specimen comprised peripheral blood, sampled on day 0 of AZD1222 vaccination. The receptors here all came from an adult in good health.

The chain uses TRBV19 and TRBJ2-1; D uncertain. There are 13 residues in the CDR3. The V and J ends lost 5 bases and 6 bases respectively, with 11 bases between them. Germline V gene data show CDR1 as LNHDA and CDR2 as SQIVND (reference sequence). This CDR3 is CASSPGPLNEQFF. The CDR3 DNA sequence: TGTGCCAGTAGTCCGGGCCCCCTCAATGAGCAGTTCTTC.

V usage is TRBV7-3 and J usage is TRBJ1-3; D remains unclear. This CDR3 region has 13 residues. V shed 5 bases and J shed 4 bases, with 9 bases lying between them. In germline, CDR1 is SGHTA, CDR2 FQGTGA. CDR3 DNA: TGTGCCAGCAGCCTGGACGCAGGAAACACCATATATTTT. Translation: CASSLDAGNTIYF.

The chain joins TRBV5-4 to TRBJ1-2, with 9 bases fitting TRBD1. Per the germline V gene, CDR1 is SGHNT and CDR2 is YYREEE (reference sequence). The CDR3 has 16 residues. J was trimmed by 8 bases and V by 3 bases; bases with no gene match: 14. CDR3 sequence: CASSSQTGGASGGYTF. The CDR3 DNA sequence: TGTGCCAGCAGCTCTCAAACAGGGGGCGCATCCGGAGGCTACACCTTC. Full variable domain (rest looked up from reference TRBV5-4 and TRBJ1-2): ETGVTQSPTHLIKTRGQQVTLRCSSQSGHNTVSWYQQALGQGPQFIFQYYREEENGRGNFPPRFSGLQFPNYSSELNVNALELDDSALYLCASSSQTGGASGGYTFGSGTRLTVV.

In this sample, this clone turned up a few times. Germline and junction disagree at one end, which may indicate a read error. V and J are TRBV25-1 and TRBJ1-2, with D possibly TRBD1 on 6 matching bases. This CDR3 is 14 amino acids long. The germline gives CDR1 MGHDK, CDR2 SYGVNS. The CDR3 sequence is CASNEGGGSYGYTF. CDR3 DNA: TGTGCCAGCAATGAAGGGGGGGGGAGCTATGGCTACACCTTC.

The chain uses TRBV11-3 and TRBJ2-7; tentatively, D is TRBD2 (6 bases). CDR1 and CDR2 from the germline V gene are SGHNT and YENEEA. V was cut by 5 bases and J by 6 bases, with 8 bases left in between. The CDR3 has 11 residues. This chain's CDR3 is CASSRGGEQYF. The CDR3 coding sequence is TGTGCCAGCAGCCGGGGAGGCGAGCAGTACTTC.

The genes are TRBV14 and TRBJ2-7, with D possibly called TRBD1 or TRBD2 (5 bases each). Germline-derived CDR1 and CDR2 are SGHDN and FVKESK. This CDR3 spans 17 amino acids. Between the trimmed V and J ends, which lost 1 base and 7 bases, there was a span of 23 bases. This CDR3 is CASSQGGIRRGEREQYF. DNA of the CDR3: TGTGCCAGCAGCCAAGGGGGAATCAGGAGAGGGGAGCGGGAGCAGTACTTC.

The chain uses TRBV19 and TRBJ2-1; 10 bases map to TRBD2. The CDR3 loop spans 15 amino acids. CDR1 and CDR2 (germline): LNHDA, SQIVND (reference sequence). The ends lost 8 bases at V and 3 bases at J; junction bases unmatched: 7. The CDR3 sequence: CASAETSGDYNEQFF. CDR3 nucleotide sequence: TGTGCCAGTGCCGAAACTAGCGGGGACTACAATGAGCAGTTCTTC. Full variable domain (missing parts from reference TRBV19 and TRBJ2-1): DGGITQSPKYLFRKEGQNVTLSCEQNLNHDAMYWYRQDPGQGLRLIYYSQIVNDFQKGDIAEGYSVSREKKESFPLTVTSAQKNPTAFYLCASAETSGDYNEQFFGPGTRLTVL.

This clone was found once. The CDR3 here is CAREGGERDSSPLHF. The CDR3 DNA reads TGCGCCAGAGAGGGCGGGGAGAGGGATAGTTCACCCCTCCACTTT. The chain joins TRBV23-1 to TRBJ1-6; D uncertain. TRBV23-1 is an open reading frame whose function is uncertain. Trimming removed 9 bases from V and 9 bases from J, with 21 bases in between. The CDR3 is made up of 15 amino acids.

The rearrangement links TRBV20-1 to TRBJ1-1; D is unresolved. The CDR3 is made up of 14 amino acids. V lost 3 bases to trimming and J lost 1 base, with 12 bases between them. CDR1 and CDR2 from the germline V gene are DFQATT and SNEGSKA (reference sequence). CDR3 protein: CSASGRRTNTEAFF. In nucleotides, the CDR3 is TGCAGTGCTAGTGGAAGACGGACGAACACTGAAGCTTTCTTT.

The chain employs TRBV5-1 and TRBJ2-5; possibly TRBD1 or TRBD2 for D (7 bases each). Trimming took off 3 bases at V and 4 bases at J, with 10 bases between the two ends. This CDR3 region has 13 residues. The germline V gene encodes CDR1 SGHRS and CDR2 YFSETQ. CDR3 in amino acids: CASSSGGAETQYF. CDR3 sequence (DNA): TGCGCCAGCAGCTCAGGGGGGGCAGAGACCCAGTACTTC.

This clone was counted a few times. The V gene is TRBV19, the J gene TRBJ1-4; 7 nucleotides line up with TRBD1. The CDR3 is 15 residues long. V lost 3 bases, J lost 5 bases, and 6 bases stayed unmatched. Per germline, CDR1 LNHDA and CDR2 SQIVND (reference sequence). CDR3 region: CASSIQGGRNEKLFF. CDR3 sequence (DNA): TGTGCCAGTAGTATCCAGGGGGGCCGAAATGAAAAACTGTTTTTT.

This chain connects TRBV19 to TRBJ2-2; 7 bases align to TRBD2. Germline assignment: CDR1 LNHDA and CDR2 SQIVND (reference sequence). The CDR3 contains 13 residues. After removal of 3 bases from V and 5 bases from J, the junction contained 0 bases not matched to a gene. The CDR3 DNA is TGTGCCAGTAGTATCGGGGGGACCGGGGAGCTGTTTTTT. It is translated as CASSIGGTGELFF.

The rearrangement uses TRBV9 and TRBJ2-7; D is unclear. V gave up 0 bases and J gave up 1 base, with 11 bases separating them. The CDR3 totals 15 residues. Looked up from germline, CDR1 is SGDLS and CDR2 is YYNGEE. As DNA, the CDR3 is TGTGCCAGCAGCGTAGATCCCTCCCCATCCTACGAGCAGTACTTC. Protein product: CASSVDPSPSYEQYF. The full variable domain, with the rest looked up from reference TRBV9 and TRBJ2-7, is DSGVTQTPKHLITATGQRVTLRCSPRSGDLSVYWYQQSLDQGLQFLIQYYNGEERAKGNILERFSAQQFPDLHSELNLSSLELGDSALYFCASSVDPSPSYEQYFGPGTRLTVT.

The V and J genes are TRBV4-1 and TRBJ1-1; D may be TRBD1 (5 bases). CDR1 is MGHRA, CDR2 YSYEKL, per germline. The CDR3 loop spans 16 amino acids. V was cut by 1 base and J by 2 bases, with 14 bases left in between. DNA of the CDR3: TGCGCCAGCAGCCAAGGGCCGCCGGGGGACAACACTGAAGCTTTCTTT. Amino acid sequence: CASSQGPPGDNTEAFF.

This clone appeared many times. The chain combines TRBV4-1 with TRBJ2-1; 15 bases map to TRBD2. Germline assignment: CDR1 MGHRA and CDR2 YSYEKL. V trimming: 2 bases; J trimming: 7 bases; junction bases outside the gene matches: 9. The CDR3 consists of 18 residues. CDR3 sequence: CASSQPGLAGGRGNEQFF. The DNA for the CDR3 is TGCGCCAGCAGCCAACCGGGACTAGCGGGAGGACGGGGAAATGAGCAGTTCTTC.

The chain employs TRBV5-4 and TRBJ2-3; 7 positions match TRBD2. The CDR3 loop spans 15 amino acids. V lost 1 base and J lost 4; bases outside the gene matches: 6. Looked up from germline, CDR1 is SGHNT and CDR2 is YYREEE (reference sequence). For the CDR3, the DNA is TGTGCCAGCAGCTTGATGGGGGGAGGGGCAGATACGCAGTATTTT. It codes for CASSLMGGGADTQYF. Drawing the rest from reference TRBV5-4 and TRBJ2-3, the complete variable domain is ETGVTQSPTHLIKTRGQQVTLRCSSQSGHNTVSWYQQALGQGPQFIFQYYREEENGRGNFPPRFSGLQFPNYSSELNVNALELDDSALYLCASSLMGGGADTQYFGPGTRLTVL.

The rearrangement links TRBV28 to TRBJ1-5; a weak D match, TRBD1 (5 bases). V was clipped by 8 bases and J by 0 bases, with 17 bases between them. In germline, CDR1 is MDHEN, CDR2 SYDVKM. This CDR3 spans 16 amino acids. Written as DNA, the CDR3 is TGTGCCAGCTCTGGGACGGTGGGGTATAGCAATCAGCCCCAGCATTTT. It yields the protein CASSGTVGYSNQPQHF.

This clone was detected once. The chain has TRBV29-1 and TRBJ1-5; D gene uncertain. Trimming cost V 4 bases and J 0 bases, with 7 bases left between them. CDR1 is SQVTM and CDR2 is ANQGSEA in the germline V gene. CDR3 length equals 13 residues. The CDR3 nucleotides read TGCAGCGTTGCCCAGCATAGCAATCAGCCCCAGCATTTT. It is translated as CSVAQHSNQPQHF.

The chain has TRBV9 and TRBJ1-6; D unresolved. Between the trimmed V and J ends, which lost 0 bases and 0 bases, there was a span of 7 bases. CDR1 is SGDLS, CDR2 YYNGEE, per germline. This CDR3 region has 16 residues. CDR3 in amino acids: CASSVDGSSYNSPLHF. For the CDR3, the DNA is TGTGCCAGCAGCGTAGACGGCAGCTCCTATAATTCACCCCTCCACTTT.

The gene calls are TRBV6-1 and TRBJ1-5; the D is unclear. Trimming removed 6 bases from V and 5 bases from J, with 14 bases in between. Germline CDR1 and CDR2: MNHNS and SASEGT. The CDR3 extends over 14 amino acids. The CDR3 reads CASSHAESYQPQHF. CDR3 nucleotides: TGTGCCAGCAGCCACGCGGAGAGCTATCAGCCCCAGCATTTT.

This clone was recorded once. V gene TRBV28 combines with J gene TRBJ1-5; D not resolved. The CDR3 covers 14 residues. The germline V and J ends were trimmed by 6 bases and 2 bases, with 11 bases remaining between them. Germline CDR1 and CDR2: MDHEN and SYDVKM. The DNA of the CDR3 is TGTGCCAGCAGCATTCACCAGGGCAATCAGCCCCAGCATTTT. As protein: CASSIHQGNQPQHF.

This clone appeared a few times. As DNA, the CDR3 is TGCGCCAGCAGTGAGCTGGACAGTCGATCCTACGAGCAGTACTTC. Its translation is CASSELDSRSYEQYF. This chain links TRBV10-1 with TRBJ2-7; D might be TRBD1 (6 bases). The germline V gene encodes CDR1 WNHNN and CDR2 SYGVQD (reference sequence). V was trimmed by 2 bases and J by 1 base, leaving 12 bases between them. The length of the CDR3 is 15 residues.

The V call is TRBV14, the J call TRBJ1-2; D call uncertain. Between the trimmed V and J ends, which lost 3 bases and 4 bases, there was a span of 9 bases. The CDR3 sequence is 13 residues long. Germline lookup yields CDR1 SGHDN and CDR2 FVKESK. The CDR3 is CASSHGPTYGYTF. CDR3 bases: TGTGCCAGCAGCCACGGCCCAACCTATGGCTACACCTTC.

The rearrangement joins TRBV28 to TRBJ1-3, with 7 bases that match TRBD1. The CDR3 is 16 residues long. Germline assignment: CDR1 MDHEN and CDR2 SYDVKM. With 5 bases clipped from V and 0 bases from J, the junction kept 7 bases outside the gene matches. CDR3 loop: CASSPGQALSGNTIYF. As DNA, the CDR3 is TGTGCCAGCAGTCCCGGACAGGCCCTCTCTGGAAACACCATATATTTT.

The rearrangement uses TRBV28 and TRBJ1-3; D is perhaps TRBD1 (6 bases). Germline assignment: CDR1 MDHEN and CDR2 SYDVKM. V gave up 8 bases and J gave up 8 bases, with 13 bases separating them. The CDR3 sequence is 12 residues long. DNA for the CDR3: TGTGCCAGCGTTGAGGGGGGGGACACCATATATTTT. Encoded protein: CASVEGGDTIYF. Supplemented by reference TRBV28 and TRBJ1-3, the full variable domain reads DVKVTQSSRYLVKRTGEKVFLECVQDMDHENMFWYRQDPGLGLRLIYFSYDVKMKEKGDIPEGYSVSREKKERFSLILESASTNQTSMYLCASVEGGDTIYFGEGSWLTVV.

The CDR3 is CASSYSGRWDTEAFF. The CDR3 DNA reads TGTGCCAGCAGTTACTCAGGGAGGTGGGACACTGAAGCTTTCTTT. The V gene is TRBV6-5, the J gene TRBJ1-1; D uncertain. V was cut by 0 bases and J by 3 bases, with 11 bases left in between. Germline loops: CDR1 MNHEY, CDR2 SVGAGI. The CDR3 sequence is 15 residues long.